Listed below are T cell receptor beta chains from one sample, sequenced in a study of T cells after yellow fever vaccination. TCRdb re-derived calls from the 5' RACE reads in MiXCR, one entry per CDR3 protein. This table has hundreds of thousands of distinct CDR3 sequences, approximately 4% appearing once. The source was PBMCs, collected 5 days after the yellow fever booster vaccination. Every receptor here comes from a man aged 18 to 29 who received the YFV17D yellow fever vaccine. Both conserved end residues are part of each CDR3. The D gene is left open where the match is weak. Size values are once, few and many counts, or a class for expanded clones, and some rows have none.

j_gene | v_gene | d_gene | len | abundance | CDR3aa | CDR3nt
TRBJ1-1 | TRBV12-3/TRBV12-4 | NA | 14 | NA | CASSITRGYTEAFF | TGTGCCAGCAGTATAACCCGGGGATACACTGAAGCTTTCTTT
TRBJ2-5 | TRBV24-1 | TRBD2 | 14 | NA | CATGAGEEQETQYF | TGTGCCACCGGTGCGGGGGAGGAACAAGAGACCCAGTACTTC
TRBJ2-7 | TRBV4-1 | NA | 15 | few | CASSQVEVHSYEQYF | TGCGCCAGCAGCCAAGTTGAAGTGCACTCCTACGAGCAGTACTTC
TRBJ2-3 | TRBV15 | NA | 15 | many | CATSRVRQITDTQYF | TGTGCCACCAGCAGAGTACGACAGATCACAGATACGCAGTATTTT
TRBJ2-2 | TRBV12-3/TRBV12-4 | NA | 15 | few | CASSLPGQRPGELFF | TGTGCCAGCAGTTTGCCAGGGCAACGCCCCGGGGAGCTGTTTTTT
TRBJ2-2 | TRBV28 | NA | 16 | many | CASSLSGVANTGELFF | TGTGCCAGCAGCCTCTCCGGGGTGGCGAACACCGGGGAGCTGTTTTTT
TRBJ2-5 | TRBV7-2 | TRBD2 | 15 | NA | CASSLQAGVQETQYF | TGTGCCAGCAGCTTACAGGCGGGGGTACAAGAGACCCAGTACTTC
TRBJ1-6 | TRBV12-3/TRBV12-4 | NA | 14 | few | CASSGTGYNSPLHF | TGTGCCAGCAGTGGAACAGGTTATAATTCACCCCTCCACTTT
TRBJ2-3 | TRBV5-1 | NA | 15 | NA | CASRNGGPVSDTQYF | TGCGCCAGCAGAAACGGGGGGCCGGTCTCAGATACGCAGTATTTT
TRBJ1-6 | TRBV7-2 | NA | 13 | few | CASSLDWDSPLHF | TGTGCCAGCAGCTTAGATTGGGACTCACCCCTCCACTTT
TRBJ1-1 | TRBV12-3/TRBV12-4 | NA | 13 | many | CASSLLRDTEAFF | TGTGCCAGCAGTTTACTCAGGGACACTGAAGCTTTCTTT
TRBJ2-5 | TRBV18 | NA | 15 | NA | CATGLDLNRVETQYF | TGTGCCACGGGACTTGATCTCAACCGGGTGGAGACCCAGTACTTC
TRBJ1-1 | TRBV3-1 | TRBD1 | 15 | many | CASSPWTGGPIVAFF | TGTGCCAGCAGCCCCTGGACAGGGGGTCCTATAGTGGCTTTCTTT
TRBJ2-2 | TRBV6-5 | NA | 14 | few | CASRVAHGTGELFF | TGTGCCAGCAGGGTAGCTCATGGCACCGGGGAGCTGTTTTTT
TRBJ1-6 | TRBV6-1 | NA | 15 | many | CASSDRGTYNSPLHF | TGTGCCAGCAGTGATCGGGGCACTTATAATTCACCCCTCCACTTT
TRBJ2-7 | TRBV4-3 | NA | 13 | few | CASSPNGGYEQYF | TGCGCCAGCAGCCCCAATGGAGGCTACGAGCAGTACTTC
TRBJ2-2 | TRBV4-1 | NA | 15 | many | CASSQDRVIAGELFF | TGCGCCAGCAGCCAAGATCGAGTTATCGCCGGGGAGCTGTTTTTT
TRBJ2-7 | TRBV5-1 | TRBD1 | 14 | many | CASNPTDRAREQYF | TGCGCCAGCAACCCAACGGACAGGGCGAGGGAGCAGTACTTC
TRBJ2-5 | TRBV3-1 | NA | 16 | few | CASSQGVKGTFETQYF | TGTGCCAGCAGCCAGGGGGTGAAAGGGACCTTCGAGACCCAGTACTTC
TRBJ2-1 | TRBV5-1 | TRBD1 | 14 | few | CASSWDRGGNEQFF | TGCGCCAGCAGCTGGGACAGGGGTGGCAATGAGCAGTTCTTC
TRBJ2-4 | TRBV20-1 | TRBD1 | 16 | NA | CSASKPGTVAKNIQYF | TGCAGTGCTAGTAAACCCGGGACAGTAGCCAAAAACATTCAGTACTTC
TRBJ2-7 | TRBV18 | NA | 16 | many | CASSPMDARSSYEQYF | TGTGCCAGCTCACCAATGGACGCAAGGAGCTCCTACGAGCAGTACTTC
TRBJ1-2 | TRBV20-1 | NA | 11 | few | CSANLPGGYTF | TGCAGTGCTAACTTACCGGGGGGCTACACCTTC
TRBJ1-5 | TRBV7-8 | NA | 13 | NA | CASSLGIHQPQHF | TGTGCCAGCAGCTTAGGCATCCATCAGCCCCAGCATTTT
TRBJ2-3 | TRBV7-2 | TRBD2 | 17 | many | CASSLGRAGGPTDTQYF | TGTGCCAGCAGCTTAGGCCGAGCGGGGGGACCCACAGATACGCAGTATTTT
TRBJ1-1 | TRBV14 | NA | 13 | few | CASSQGHRTEAFF | TGTGCCAGCAGCCAAGGACACCGCACAGAAGCTTTCTTT
TRBJ1-2 | TRBV7-2 | NA | 15 | NA | CASSFFTGPNYGYTF | TGTGCCAGCAGCTTTTTCACAGGTCCTAACTATGGCTACACCTTC
TRBJ2-5 | TRBV29-1 | NA | 10 | many | CSVEGETQYF | TGCAGCGTTGAGGGGGAGACCCAGTACTTC
TRBJ2-1 | TRBV18 | NA | 13 | many | CASSRADSREQFF | TGTGCCAGCTCACGGGCGGACTCAAGGGAGCAGTTCTTC
TRBJ2-3 | TRBV7-3 | TRBD1 | 15 | few | CASSFWGQGADTQYF | TGTGCCAGCAGCTTTTGGGGACAGGGCGCAGATACGCAGTATTTT
TRBJ1-6 | TRBV7-9 | TRBD1 | 12 | many | CASRTGYSPLHF | TGTGCCAGCAGGACAGGGTATTCACCCCTCCACTTT
TRBJ1-1 | TRBV3-1 | TRBD1 | 13 | NA | CASRGQGATEAFF | TGTGCCAGCAGAGGACAGGGGGCGACTGAAGCTTTCTTT
TRBJ2-3 | TRBV2 | TRBD2 | 12 | NA | CARRGLVGTQYF | TGTGCCAGGAGGGGACTAGTTGGTACGCAGTATTTT
TRBJ2-1 | TRBV6-4 | TRBD2 | 15 | many | CASSDSSGGNNEQFF | TGTGCCAGCAGTGACTCAAGCGGGGGGAACAATGAGCAGTTCTTC
TRBJ1-2 | TRBV5-1 | TRBD1 | 15 | many | CASRARTGSDYGYTF | TGCGCCAGCAGGGCGCGGACAGGGTCTGACTATGGCTACACCTTC
TRBJ1-6 | TRBV2 | NA | 14 | few | CASSWDTLGSPLHF | TGTGCCAGCAGTTGGGACACCCTGGGGTCACCCCTCCACTTT
TRBJ1-4 | TRBV20-1 | NA | 15 | NA | CSAPNLGSFNEKLFF | TGCAGTGCACCTAACCTGGGCAGCTTCAATGAAAAACTGTTTTTT
TRBJ2-3 | TRBV7-2 | TRBD2 | 16 | NA | CASSLQRGGGADTQYF | TGTGCCAGCAGCTTACAGCGGGGGGGCGGGGCAGATACGCAGTATTTT
TRBJ1-5 | TRBV29-1 | NA | 15 | many | CSVDSTDRPNQPQHF | TGCAGCGTTGATTCCACGGACAGACCAAATCAGCCCCAGCATTTT
TRBJ2-3 | TRBV20-1 | NA | 13 | many | CSATGPRTDTQYF | TGCAGTGCTACCGGACCCCGCACAGATACGCAGTATTTT
TRBJ2-1 | TRBV7-2 | TRBD2 | 16 | NA | CASSLGGRGAHNEQFF | TGTGCCAGCAGCTTAGGTGGGCGGGGGGCCCACAATGAGCAGTTCTTC
TRBJ1-1 | TRBV5-1 | TRBD1 | 14 | NA | CASSRDRGSFGAFF | TGCGCCAGCAGCCGTGACAGGGGTTCTTTCGGGGCTTTCTTT
TRBJ2-2 | TRBV11-2 | TRBD2 | 16 | few | CASSPIAGGPTGELFF | TGTGCCAGCAGTCCAATAGCGGGGGGGCCCACCGGGGAGCTGTTTTTT
TRBJ2-6 | TRBV18 | NA | 14 | NA | CASSFGTGANVLTF | TGTGCCAGCTCATTTGGGACAGGGGCCAACGTCCTGACTTTC
TRBJ2-1 | TRBV6-4 | TRBD1 | 16 | NA | CASSDIGGAVIGEQFF | TGTGCCAGCAGTGACATAGGGGGCGCGGTTATTGGCGAGCAGTTCTTC
TRBJ1-2 | TRBV5-1 | NA | 13 | NA | CASSLAFIGGYTF | TGCGCCAGCAGCTTGGCCTTTATCGGGGGCTACACCTTC
TRBJ2-1 | TRBV18 | NA | 13 | NA | CASSPNRDDEQFF | TGTGCCAGCTCACCCAACAGGGACGATGAGCAGTTCTTC
TRBJ2-5 | TRBV4-3 | NA | 15 | many | CASSPAPVTQETQYF | TGCGCCAGCAGCCCAGCCCCGGTAACCCAAGAGACCCAGTACTTC
TRBJ1-1 | TRBV20-1 | NA | 11 | few | CSAHMNTEAFF | TGCAGTGCTCATATGAACACTGAAGCTTTCTTT
TRBJ1-6 | TRBV4-1 | NA | 14 | NA | CASSPQGPNSPLHF | TGCGCCAGCAGCCCGCAGGGTCCCAATTCACCCCTCCACTTT
TRBJ1-6 | TRBV5-1 | NA | 19 | NA | CASSFSPPRTAHADSPLHF | TGCGCCAGCAGCTTTTCCCCCCCTCGGACAGCCCATGCTGATTCACCCCTCCACTTT
TRBJ2-7 | TRBV5-1 | TRBD1 | 16 | few | CASRPQTGKNRNEQYF | TGCGCCAGCAGACCGCAGACAGGGAAGAATAGGAACGAGCAGTACTTC
TRBJ2-5 | TRBV29-1 | TRBD1 | 16 | NA | CSVLKIRDRGPETQYF | TGCAGCGTCCTGAAGATACGGGACAGGGGGCCAGAGACCCAGTACTTC
TRBJ2-7 | TRBV6-5 | TRBD2 | 16 | few | CASSYQPPGGPYEQYF | TGTGCCAGCAGTTATCAACCCCCGGGGGGGCCCTACGAGCAGTACTTC